This T cell receptor beta chain was found in a study of T cell responses to AZD1222 COVID-19 vaccine. About the research overall: Pooled in the analysis were second doses at about 4 or about 12 weeks.

Concerning this clone itself: What it recognizes is unknown.

Germline CDR1 reads SGHRS; CDR2 reads YFSETQ. The V end was cut by 4 bases, the J end by 5 bases, with 13 bases between. This CDR3 has 14 amino acids. Study-wide points: Sampling that yielded the repertoires occurred only after the peak T cell response.

Profiling relied on immunoSEQ multiplex PCR, and the TCRdb table lists in-frame clones only, not all of them. The sample shows 100,000 to 150,000 clones, approximately 85% of them seen only once. This TCR derives from an adult in good health. The specimen comprised peripheral blood, sampled on day 0 of AZD1222 vaccination. V gene TRBV5-1 combines with J gene TRBJ1-5; D gene ambiguous. This chain's CDR3 is CASSPTPSDQPQHF. The CDR3 DNA is TGCGCCAGCAGCCCCACCCCTTCAGATCAGCCCCAGCATTTT.